These 14 T cell receptor beta chains originate from one sample sequenced in a study of blood T cell repertoires in COVID-19. Sequencing was performed with immunoSEQ multiplex PCR; in TCRdb, only in-frame clones are kept and a portion is missing. This sample has roughly 440,000 clones, with about nine tenths found just once. The material sequenced was peripheral blood. Source of these receptors: a woman aged 45-59 years with COVID-19, enrolled during active disease.

The CDR3 spells CSVIGQGDYEQYF. CDR3 nucleotides: TGCAGCGTTATAGGACAGGGTGATTACGAGCAGTACTTC. The V gene is TRBV29-1, the J gene TRBJ2-7; 8 nucleotides agree with TRBD1. Germline V CDR1 and CDR2: SQVTM, ANQGSEA. The CDR3 length is 13 residues. V dropped 5 bases and J dropped 4; count of bases not matched to a gene: 7.

The chain has TRBV10-3 and TRBJ1-4; the match to TRBD1 covers 9 bases. Germline V lookup: CDR1 ENHRY, CDR2 SYGVKD. J was trimmed by 6 bases and V by 2 bases; bases with no gene match: 4. The CDR3 is made up of 15 amino acids. In DNA form, the CDR3 reads TGTGCCATCAGTGAGACAGGGGGCGCGGATGAAAAACTGTTTTTT. The encoded protein is CAISETGGADEKLFF.

This clone was detected only once. The V gene is TRBV30, the J gene TRBJ1-1; D is uncertain. The CDR3 contains 13 residues. V was cut by 4 bases and J by 4 bases, with 13 bases left in between. Germline CDR1 reads GTSNPN; CDR2 reads SVGIG (reference sequence). The CDR3 DNA reads TGTGCCTGGACAGTGAATACGGGCACTGAAGCTTTCTTT. Amino acid sequence: CAWTVNTGTEAFF.

Here the CDR3 reads CASKPAGLAGTDTQYF. The CDR3 region has the DNA TGCGCCAGCAAACCGGCCGGACTAGCGGGGACAGATACGCAGTATTTT. The chain recombines TRBV5-1 with TRBJ2-3; the match to TRBD2 covers 12 bases. From germline, CDR1 is SGHRS and CDR2 YFSETQ. The CDR3 loop spans 16 amino acids. V gave up 6 bases and J gave up 3 bases; unmatched junction bases: 8.

The chain combines TRBV6-5 with TRBJ2-7; 8 nucleotides agree with TRBD1. Germline V gene lookup returns CDR1 MNHEY and CDR2 SVGAGI. CDR3 length equals 15 residues. V trimming: 6 bases; J trimming: 2 bases; junction bases outside the gene matches: 9. CDR3 DNA sequence: TGTGCCAGCAGCCCACAGGGGGTAGGAACCTACGAGCAGTACTTC. Translated, it gives CASSPQGVGTYEQYF.

This chain joins TRBV13 and TRBJ2-7, with a tentative D call TRBD2 (5 bases). Germline V gene sequence: CDR1 PRHDT, CDR2 FYEKMQ (reference sequence). V was pared by 5 bases and J by 0 bases, with 17 bases between. The CDR3 runs 16 residues. The CDR3 bases are TGTGCCAGCAGCCCTAGCCGCTGGTCCAGCTCCTACGAGCAGTACTTC. It codes for CASSPSRWSSSYEQYF.

J is TRBJ1-4 and V is TRBV6-6; D remains ambiguous. The CDR3 loop spans 14 amino acids. Per the germline V gene, CDR1 is MNHNY and CDR2 is SVGAGI (reference sequence). Between the trimmed V and J ends, which lost 4 bases and 9 bases, there was a span of 15 bases. The CDR3 protein is CASSSEEVMKKLFF. CDR3 in DNA: TGTGCCAGCAGTTCCGAGGAAGTAATGAAAAAACTGTTTTTT.

This clone was counted only a few times. J is TRBJ1-4 and V is TRBV6-1, with 7 positions matching TRBD1. V trimming: 3 bases; J trimming: 8 bases; junction bases outside the gene matches: 3. CDR3 length: 13 residues. Germline CDR1 reads MNHNS; CDR2 reads SASEGT. The CDR3 region is CASSDGQEEKLFF. The CDR3 bases are TGTGCCAGCAGTGATGGACAGGAAGAAAAACTGTTTTTT.

The genes are TRBV18 and TRBJ1-2; 7 bases are a match to TRBD1. Losses at the gene ends were 3 bases for V and 7 bases for J; bases not matched to a gene: 11. Germline V CDR1 and CDR2: KGHSH, LQKENI. This CDR3 is built from 15 residues. The CDR3 loop reads CASSPSLGTAGGYTF. CDR3 DNA: TGTGCCAGCTCACCGTCTCTCGGGACAGCGGGTGGCTACACCTTC.

In its sample, this clone was seen once. The rearrangement links TRBV11-2 to TRBJ1-2; D possibly corresponds to TRBD1 (6 bases). CDR1 and CDR2 from the germline V gene are SGHAT and FQNNGV. V was shortened by 5 bases and J by 1 base, with 11 bases between the two germline ends. The CDR3 length is 14 residues. CDR3 protein: CASSPWTVNYGYTF. CDR3 coding DNA: TGTGCCAGCAGCCCGTGGACAGTTAACTATGGCTACACCTTC.

This clone has a single count. The chain is built from TRBV7-9 and TRBJ1-6; 9 bases line up with TRBD1. Per the germline V gene, CDR1 is SEHNR and CDR2 is FQNEAQ (reference sequence). This CDR3 spans 15 amino acids. The J segment lost 7 bases and the V segment lost 5 bases, leaving 6 bases of the junction unmatched. The CDR3 DNA is TGTGCCAGCAGCGCACTCGGACAGGGGAATTCACCCCTCCACTTT. Amino acids: CASSALGQGNSPLHF. The full variable domain, in which reference TRBV7-9 and TRBJ1-6 provide the parts outside the CDR3, is DTGVSQNPRHKITKRGQNVTFRCDPISEHNRLYWYRQTLGQGPEFLTYFQNEAQLEKSRLLSDRFSAERPKGSFSTLEIQRTEQGDSAMYLCASSALGQGNSPLHFGNGTRLTVT.

The chain employs TRBV5-1 and TRBJ2-1, with 11 bases fitting TRBD2. The V segment lost 3 bases and the J segment 6 bases; nucleotides outside the gene matches: 5. The length of the CDR3 is 15 residues. Germline assignment: CDR1 SGHRS and CDR2 YFSETQ. The CDR3 region is CASSWTSGSGNEQFF. CDR3 DNA sequence: TGCGCCAGCAGCTGGACTAGCGGGTCGGGCAATGAGCAGTTCTTC.

This clone came up a few times. This chain joins TRBV6-1 and TRBJ1-5; 7 nucleotides align to TRBD1. Germline-derived CDR1 and CDR2 are MNHNS and SASEGT. CDR3 length equals 14 residues. J was trimmed by 5 bases and V by 3 bases; bases with no gene match: 4. CDR3: CASSDVGGHQPQHF. CDR3 nucleotides: TGTGCCAGCAGTGACGTAGGGGGCCATCAGCCCCAGCATTTT.

The CDR3 is CASTPGGDGTEAFF. Here the CDR3 DNA reads TGCGCCAGCACCCCAGGGGGCGACGGCACTGAAGCTTTCTTT. V gene TRBV10-2 combines with J gene TRBJ1-1, with 8 nucleotides matching TRBD1. Unmatched junction bases numbered 8, after V lost 7 bases and J lost 4 bases. From germline, CDR1 is WSHSY and CDR2 SAAADI. The CDR3 length is 14 residues.